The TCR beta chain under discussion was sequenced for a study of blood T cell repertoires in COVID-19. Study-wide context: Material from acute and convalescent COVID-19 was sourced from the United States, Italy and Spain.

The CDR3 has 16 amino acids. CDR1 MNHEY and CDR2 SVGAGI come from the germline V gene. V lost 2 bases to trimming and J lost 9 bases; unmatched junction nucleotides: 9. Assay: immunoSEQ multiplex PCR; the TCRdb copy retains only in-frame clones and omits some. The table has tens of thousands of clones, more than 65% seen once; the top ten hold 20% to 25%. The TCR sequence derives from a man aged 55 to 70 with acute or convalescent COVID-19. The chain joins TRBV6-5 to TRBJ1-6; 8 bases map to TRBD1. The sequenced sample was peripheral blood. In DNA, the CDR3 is TGTGCCAGCAGTTACCAGCCGGGACAGGTAGCTTCACCCCTCCACTTT. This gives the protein CASSYQPGQVASPLHF.